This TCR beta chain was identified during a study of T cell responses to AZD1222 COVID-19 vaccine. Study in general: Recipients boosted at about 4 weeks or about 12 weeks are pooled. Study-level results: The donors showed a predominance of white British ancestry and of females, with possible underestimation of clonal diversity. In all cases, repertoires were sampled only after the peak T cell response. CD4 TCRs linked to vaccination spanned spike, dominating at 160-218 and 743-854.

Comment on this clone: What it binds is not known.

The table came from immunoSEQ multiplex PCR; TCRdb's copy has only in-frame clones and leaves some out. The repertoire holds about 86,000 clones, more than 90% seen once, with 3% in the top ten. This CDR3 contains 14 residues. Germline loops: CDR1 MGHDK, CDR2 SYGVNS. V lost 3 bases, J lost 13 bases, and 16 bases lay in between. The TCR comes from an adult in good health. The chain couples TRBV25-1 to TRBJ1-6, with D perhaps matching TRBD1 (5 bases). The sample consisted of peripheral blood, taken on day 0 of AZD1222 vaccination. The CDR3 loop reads CASSESGGLLPLHF. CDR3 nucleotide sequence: TGTGCCAGCAGTGAGTCCGGGGGATTGCTCCCCCTCCACTTT.